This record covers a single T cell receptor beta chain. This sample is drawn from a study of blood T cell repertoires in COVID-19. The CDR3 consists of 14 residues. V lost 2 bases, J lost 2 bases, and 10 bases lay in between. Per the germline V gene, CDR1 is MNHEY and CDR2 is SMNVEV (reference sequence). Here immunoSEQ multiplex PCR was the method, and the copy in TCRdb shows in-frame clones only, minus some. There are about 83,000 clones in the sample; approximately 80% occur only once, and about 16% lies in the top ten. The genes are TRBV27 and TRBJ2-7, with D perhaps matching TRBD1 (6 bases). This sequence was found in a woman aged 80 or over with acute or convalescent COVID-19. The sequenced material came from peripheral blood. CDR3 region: CASSLRTVPYEQYF. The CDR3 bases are TGTGCCAGCAGTTTAAGGACAGTCCCCTACGAGCAGTACTTC.